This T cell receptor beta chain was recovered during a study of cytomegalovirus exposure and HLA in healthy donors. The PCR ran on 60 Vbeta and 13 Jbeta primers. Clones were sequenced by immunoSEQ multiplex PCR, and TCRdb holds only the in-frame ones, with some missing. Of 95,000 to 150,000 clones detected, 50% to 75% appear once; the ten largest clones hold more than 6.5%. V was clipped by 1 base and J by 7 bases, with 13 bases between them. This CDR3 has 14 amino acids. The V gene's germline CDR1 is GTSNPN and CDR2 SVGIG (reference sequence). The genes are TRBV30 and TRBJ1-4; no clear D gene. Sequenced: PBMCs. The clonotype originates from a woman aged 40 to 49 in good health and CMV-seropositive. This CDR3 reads CAWSAPPAGEKLFF. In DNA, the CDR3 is TGTGCCTGGAGTGCACCCCCCGCAGGTGAAAAACTGTTTTTT.